This entry concerns a single T cell receptor beta chain. Authors' processing steps: Reference gene primer amplification gave nucleated cell count estimates. Using immunoSEQ multiplex PCR, the repertoire was profiled, and TCRdb retains in-frame clones only, with some absent. The V and J calls and clone size come from that table; D and trimming were worked out from the DNA. The table lists 180,000 or so clones, 84% of them singletons. The data were taken from a study of blood T cell repertoires in COVID-19. Study in general: Material from acute and convalescent COVID-19 was sourced from the United States, Italy and Spain. Nucleic acid was either cDNA or gDNA, and it came from T cells, B-cell-depleted T cells, or PBMCs.

The CDR3 has 12 amino acids. CDR1 is MDHEN and CDR2 is SYDVKM in the germline V gene. The V end was cut by 5 bases, the J end by 8 bases, with 10 bases between. Sequencing input: peripheral blood. The source is a man aged 40-55 years who had recovered from COVID-19. The rearrangement uses TRBV28 and TRBJ2-1, with D possibly being TRBD1 (5 bases). CDR3 bases: TGTGCCAGCAGTGTCAGGGCTCATGAGCAGTTCTTC. This codes for CASSVRAHEQFF.